Listed here are 7 T cell receptor beta chains from one sample, sequenced in a study of identical twins (dated by TCRdb to about 2016). Library creation used 5' RACE. The listed sequencing device is Illumina HiSeq 2000. The public reads were run again by TCRdb, first through fastp at Q25 and then through MiXCR, and only productive beta chains were kept. Rows are unified per CDR3 protein, each entry keeping the most common DNA and genes. This sample holds 450,000 to 600,000 distinct CDR3 sequences; around 22% were observed only once. The ten largest clones take up approximately 0.5% of the sample. The same data also went into a second study, on yellow fever vaccine responses in identical twins.

Sample: CD4+ T cells sorted from blood. The receptors shown here come from a woman between 18 and 29 years old in good health.

The V gene is TRBV10-3, the J gene TRBJ2-7, with TRBD1 matching 7 bases. Trimming at V came to 8 bases and at J to 3 bases, leaving 16 bases not matched to a gene. Per the germline V gene, CDR1 is ENHRY and CDR2 is SYGVKD. This CDR3 comprises 16 residues. The CDR3 sequence is CAIGRGGASSFYEQYV. In DNA form, the CDR3 reads TGTGCCATCGGGAGAGGGGGCGCTTCTAGTTTCTACGAGCAGTACGTC.

This clonotype has only a few counts. V is TRBV11-2 and J is TRBJ2-2, with 10 bases fitting TRBD2. Germline V CDR1 and CDR2: SGHAT, FQNNGV. This CDR3 spans 17 amino acids. The junction had 7 bases not matched to a gene; V was cut back by 4 bases and J by 2 bases. The CDR3 DNA follows: TGTGCCAGCAGCTCCCCGGGACTAGCGATTAACACCGGGGAGCTGTTTTTT. It is translated as CASSSPGLAINTGELFF.

The chain couples TRBV7-9 to TRBJ2-5; TRBD2 agrees at 8 bases. CDR1 is SEHNR and CDR2 is FQNEAQ in the germline V gene (reference sequence). Losses at the gene ends were 3 bases for V and 2 bases for J; bases not matched to a gene: 5. The CDR3 covers 15 residues. CDR3 DNA: TGTGCCAGCAGCTTCGAAGCGGGGGTGCAAGAGACCCAGTACTTC. This gives the protein CASSFEAGVQETQYF.

This clonotype was recorded at least ten times. The genes are TRBV7-9 and TRBJ1-2; no clear D gene. The V gene's germline CDR1 is SEHNR and CDR2 FQNEAQ (reference sequence). The CDR3 totals 13 residues. Trimming cost V 5 bases and J 2 bases, with 9 bases left between them. The CDR3 region has the DNA TGTGCCAGCAGCAAAAGCTACAACTATGGCTACACCTTC. Its protein product is CASSKSYNYGYTF. Full variable domain (rest looked up from reference TRBV7-9 and TRBJ1-2): DTGVSQNPRHKITKRGQNVTFRCDPISEHNRLYWYRQTLGQGPEFLTYFQNEAQLEKSRLLSDRFSAERPKGSFSTLEIQRTEQGDSAMYLCASSKSYNYGYTFGSGTRLTVV.

This clonotype has only a few counts. V and J are TRBV5-6 and TRBJ1-5; D is unresolved. Trimming stripped 0 bases from V and 2 bases from J, with 6 bases between. The germline gives CDR1 SGHDT, CDR2 YYEEEE. This CDR3 region has 14 residues. The CDR3 protein is CASSLVSGNQPQHF. CDR3 coding DNA: TGTGCCAGCAGCTTGGTGAGTGGCAATCAGCCCCAGCATTTT.

The J gene is TRBJ2-7, the V gene TRBV2; D is undetermined. Germline V gives CDR1 SNHLY, CDR2 FYNNEI. This CDR3 is 15 amino acids long. Trimming shortened V by 5 bases and J by 0 bases, and 14 bases separated the two germline ends. In DNA form, the CDR3 reads TGTGCCAGCAGTCCAAGTCCGCTGCCCTCCTACGAGCAGTACTTC. This gives the protein CASSPSPLPSYEQYF. The whole variable domain, remainder taken from reference TRBV2 and TRBJ2-7, is EPEVTQTPSHQVTQMGQEVILRCVPISNHLYFYWYRQILGQKVEFLVSFYNNEISEKSEIFDDQFSVERPDGSNFTLKIRSTKLEDSAMYFCASSPSPLPSYEQYFGPGTRLTVT.

The chain links TRBV7-2 to TRBJ2-7, with D perhaps TRBD1 (6 bases). CDR3 length: 17 amino acids. V lost 4 bases to trimming and J lost 3 bases, with 22 bases between them. Per the germline V gene, CDR1 is SGHTA and CDR2 is FQGNSA. The CDR3 loop reads CASSSVPLCRGYYEQYV. The CDR3 coding sequence is TGTGCCAGCAGCTCGGTGCCCCTGTGCAGGGGATACTACGAGCAGTACGTC.